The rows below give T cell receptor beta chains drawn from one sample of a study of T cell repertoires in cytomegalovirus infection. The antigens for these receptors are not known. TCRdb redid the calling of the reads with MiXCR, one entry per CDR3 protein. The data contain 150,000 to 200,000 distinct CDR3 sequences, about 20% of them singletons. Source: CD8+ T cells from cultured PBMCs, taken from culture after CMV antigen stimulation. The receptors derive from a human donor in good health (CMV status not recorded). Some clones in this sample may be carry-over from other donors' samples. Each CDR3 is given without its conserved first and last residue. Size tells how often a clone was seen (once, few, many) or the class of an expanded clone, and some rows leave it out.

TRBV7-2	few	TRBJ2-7	ASSPAAASYEQY
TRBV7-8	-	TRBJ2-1	ASSGKRGGDATEQF
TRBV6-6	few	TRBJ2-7	ASRIGTRKEQY
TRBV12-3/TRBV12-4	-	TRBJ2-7	ASSPHNEQY
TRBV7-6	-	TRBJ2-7	ASSLGGGYRYEQY
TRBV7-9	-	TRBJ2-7	ASSPMGVSEQY
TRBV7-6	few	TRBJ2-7	ASSLGGDYEQY
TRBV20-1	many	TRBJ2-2	SAVGLESGELF
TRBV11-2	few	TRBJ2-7	ASSLRGGYEQY
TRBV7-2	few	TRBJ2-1	ASSFGADEQF
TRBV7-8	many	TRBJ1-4	ASSLAGGNEKLF
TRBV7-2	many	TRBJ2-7	ASTKRGLGLGEQY
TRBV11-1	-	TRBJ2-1	ASSLARGREMYEQF
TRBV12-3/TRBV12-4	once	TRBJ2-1	ASSSPLGTGDNEQF
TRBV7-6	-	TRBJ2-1	ASSLGALSYNEQF
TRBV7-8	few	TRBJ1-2	ASSLSLTGDNGYT
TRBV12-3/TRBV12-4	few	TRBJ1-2	ASSLFRGSDGYT
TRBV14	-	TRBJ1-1	ASSQGAGGTEAF